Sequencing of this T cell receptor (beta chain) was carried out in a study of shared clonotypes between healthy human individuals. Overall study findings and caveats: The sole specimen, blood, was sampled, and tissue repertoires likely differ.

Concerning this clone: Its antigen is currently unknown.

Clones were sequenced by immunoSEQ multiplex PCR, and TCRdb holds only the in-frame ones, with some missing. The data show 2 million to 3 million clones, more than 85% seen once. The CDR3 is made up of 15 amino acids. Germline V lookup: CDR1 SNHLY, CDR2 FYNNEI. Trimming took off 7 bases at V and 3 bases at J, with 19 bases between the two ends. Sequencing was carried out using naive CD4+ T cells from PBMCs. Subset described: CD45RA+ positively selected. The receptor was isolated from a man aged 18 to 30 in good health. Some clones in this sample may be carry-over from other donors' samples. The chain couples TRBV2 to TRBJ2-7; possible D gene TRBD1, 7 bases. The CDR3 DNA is TGTGCCAGCATCAAATACAGGGGAGGCATCTACGAGCAGTACTTC. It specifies CASIKYRGGIYEQYF.